A selection of T cell receptor beta chains follows, all from one sample in a study of CD8 T cells in ankylosing spondylitis. TCRdb re-derived calls from the 5' RACE reads in MiXCR, one entry per CDR3 protein. The sample holds hundreds of thousands of distinct CDR3 sequences, approximately 10% seen once. Sequencing was carried out using blood, either unsorted or a sorted T cell fraction (not recorded which). Receptor source: a male donor with ankylosing spondylitis. CDR3s leave out the opening cysteine and the closing phenylalanine or tryptophan. The D gene is left open where the match is weak.

v_call: TRBV19; d_call: TRBD1; cdr3_aa: ASSIIGTGEQPQH
v_call: TRBV27; d_call: TRBD2; cdr3_aa: ASSRDGLAGTYEQY
v_call: TRBV20-1; d_call: -; cdr3_aa: SARWTGQPQH
v_call: TRBV18; d_call: -; cdr3_aa: ASSVGRYYEQY
v_call: TRBV6-1; d_call: TRBD1; cdr3_aa: ASSRWDSSNQPQH
v_call: TRBV29-1; d_call: -; cdr3_aa: SVSESQRWETQY
v_call: TRBV10-3; d_call: TRBD1; cdr3_aa: AISNRGQSSYEQY
v_call: TRBV20-1; d_call: -; cdr3_aa: SARGGGGGRDEKLF
v_call: TRBV5-1; d_call: -; cdr3_aa: ASFPGYLAYGYT
v_call: TRBV10-3; d_call: TRBD1; cdr3_aa: ATWTGESKNIQY
v_call: TRBV20-1; d_call: TRBD1; cdr3_aa: SATRTGMSQPQH
v_call: TRBV10-3; d_call: -; cdr3_aa: AISGGGEQF